Following are 13 T cell receptor beta chains from one sample sequenced in a study of OX40 agonist ivuxolimab in advanced cancers. Profiled with immunoSEQ multiplex PCR; TCRdb holds only in-frame clones, not every one. The table shows around 26,000 clones, with 85% to 90% occurring only once. The sample was CD4+ or CD8+ T cells sorted from blood, taken in a trial of the OX40 agonist ivuxolimab. These receptors originate from an adult with an advanced solid tumor such as melanoma, head and neck, liver or kidney cancer.

The V call is TRBV30, the J call TRBJ2-1; D not resolved. CDR1 and CDR2 (germline): GTSNPN, SVGIG (reference sequence). CDR3 length equals 14 residues. V dropped 4 bases and J dropped 5 bases, with 15 bases sitting between them. DNA of the CDR3: TGTGCCTGGAACATCCGCTCCCTGGACAATGAGCAGTTCTTC. Translated: CAWNIRSLDNEQFF.

The V and J genes are TRBV4-1 and TRBJ2-3, with D unclear. V was cut by 5 bases and J by 5 bases, with 11 bases left in between. Germline V gene sequence: CDR1 MGHRA, CDR2 YSYEKL. CDR3 size: 13 residues. DNA of the CDR3: TGCGCCAGCAGCAGTTATCGCGGAGATACGCAGTATTTT. Encoded protein: CASSSYRGDTQYF.

The chain uses TRBV5-6 and TRBJ2-6; 11 bases match TRBD2. The CDR3 sequence is 18 residues long. Germline trimming cut 2 bases from V and 4 bases from J; bases unmatched to any gene: 8. The germline V gene encodes CDR1 SGHDT and CDR2 YYEEEE. CDR3 in DNA: TGTGCCAGCAGCTTCCCACTAGCGGGGGTTCCCGGGGCCAACGTCCTGACTTTC. Its translation: CASSFPLAGVPGANVLTF.

The V gene is TRBV11-2, the J gene TRBJ2-7; D is possibly TRBD2 (5 bases). The CDR3 contains 11 residues. CDR1 and CDR2 (germline): SGHAT, FQNNGV. V lost 2 bases and J 7 bases, leaving 6 bases between the germline ends. CDR3 sequence: CASSLTGEQYF. CDR3 bases: TGTGCCAGCAGCTTAACGGGGGAGCAGTACTTC. Filled out from reference TRBV11-2 and TRBJ2-7, the complete variable domain reads EAGVAQSPRYKIIEKRQSVAFWCNPISGHATLYWYQQILGQGPKLLIQFQNNGVVDDSQLPKDRFSAERLKGVDSTLKIQPAKLEDSAVYLCASSLTGEQYFGPGTRLTVT.

In its sample, this clone was seen once. The chain joins TRBV4-3 to TRBJ2-1; D is perhaps TRBD1 (5 bases). The CDR3 contains 15 residues. Trimming stripped 0 bases from V and 4 bases from J, with 10 bases between. Germline CDR1 LGHNA, CDR2 YSLEER. The CDR3 DNA sequence: TGCGCCAGCAGCCAAGATGGAAACAGGTACAATGAGCAGTTCTTC. It translates to CASSQDGNRYNEQFF.

This clone was seen once. The chain is built from TRBV6-1 and TRBJ1-5; D uncertain. Germline V CDR1 and CDR2: MNHNS, SASEGT. V was cut by 6 bases and J by 2 bases, with 14 bases left in between. The CDR3 is made up of 15 amino acids. The CDR3 DNA is TGTGCCAGCAGCCTAGTGGGGATTGGCAATCAGCCCCAGCATTTT. It is translated as CASSLVGIGNQPQHF.

This chain links TRBV7-9 with TRBJ2-7, with D perhaps given as TRBD1 or TRBD2 (5 bases each). The germline V gene encodes CDR1 SEHNR and CDR2 FQNEAQ (reference sequence). The ends were cut back, 5 bases at V and 0 bases at J, with 20 bases in the middle. The length of the CDR3 is 17 residues. For the CDR3, the DNA is TGTGCCAGCAGCCCTCCTAGAGGGGCGTGGGGCTCCTACGAGCAGTACTTC. Translated, it gives CASSPPRGAWGSYEQYF.

The rearrangement joins TRBV9 to TRBJ2-7, with 8 bases lining up with TRBD2. The CDR3 is made up of 14 amino acids. Germline V gene sequence: CDR1 SGDLS, CDR2 YYNGEE. The J segment lost 6 bases and the V segment lost 0 bases, leaving 5 bases of the junction unmatched. CDR3 residues: CASSVVGSGAEQYF. The CDR3 coding sequence is TGTGCCAGCAGCGTAGTTGGTAGCGGGGCCGAGCAGTACTTC.

The chain couples TRBV7-7 to TRBJ2-1; TRBD1 is a possible D gene (5 bases). Germline values: CDR1 SSHAT, CDR2 FNYEAQ (reference sequence). This CDR3 has 13 amino acids. Trimming took 1 base from V and 6 from J, leaving 7 bases between them. This CDR3 is CASSLGQLNEQFF. The CDR3 DNA follows: TGTGCCAGCAGCTTAGGACAGCTCAATGAGCAGTTCTTC.

This rearrangement joins TRBV29-1 to TRBJ2-5, with TRBD1 as a possible D gene (6 bases). The length of the CDR3 is 15 residues. The germline gives CDR1 SQVTM, CDR2 ANQGSEA. Trimming removed 5 bases from V and 1 base from J, with 17 bases in between. CDR3 in amino acids: CSVLKIQGPQETQYF. In DNA, the CDR3 is TGCAGCGTTTTGAAAATCCAGGGGCCCCAAGAGACCCAGTACTTC.

V and J are TRBV7-9 and TRBJ2-4, with D unclear. V lost 5 bases, J lost 16 bases, and 18 bases lay in between. This CDR3 region has 12 residues. Germline V gene lookup returns CDR1 SEHNR and CDR2 FQNEAQ (reference sequence). The CDR3 DNA reads as TGTGCCAGCAGCCTCGGGTCCTATCTGTTTTACTTC. Its protein is CASSLGSYLFYF. Full variable domain (rest looked up from reference TRBV7-9 and TRBJ2-4): DTGVSQNPRHKITKRGQNVTFRCDPISEHNRLYWYRQTLGQGPEFLTYFQNEAQLEKSRLLSDRFSAERPKGSFSTLEIQRTEQGDSAMYLCASSLGSYLFYFGAGTRLSVL.

This chain connects TRBV29-1 to TRBJ2-1; 10 bases align to TRBD1. V gave up 0 bases and J gave up 8 bases; unmatched junction bases: 10. The CDR3 runs to 16 residues. CDR1 and CDR2 from the germline V gene are SQVTM and ANQGSEA. The CDR3 DNA reads TGCAGCGTTGAAGATCTAGGGAGACAGGGGGCATATGAGCAGTTCTTC. Protein sequence: CSVEDLGRQGAYEQFF.

CDR3 nucleotides: TGCGCCAGCAGTGGGACAGGGGGTATCGGGCAGTACTTC. Its protein product is CASSGTGGIGQYF. This sequence joins TRBV10-1 and TRBJ2-7, with 10 bases fitting TRBD1. V shed 4 bases and J 9 bases; nucleotides not matched to a gene: 6. The CDR3 length is 13 residues. CDR1 and CDR2 (germline): WNHNN, SYGVQD (reference sequence).